This T cell receptor (beta chain) originates from a study of T-cell reconstitution after alpha-beta-depleted transplantation in children. Study-level findings and limits: At around two months after transplant, the alpha-beta T cells were reportedly derived from several hundred expanded clones that came from non-depleted graft cells.

V was trimmed by 8 bases and J by 4 bases, leaving 6 bases between them. This CDR3 has 11 residues. Unique molecular identifiers were built into the TCRbeta library. TCRdb reanalysed the PCR reads using MiXCR and keeps one entry per CDR3 protein. Of 130,000 to 150,000 distinct CDR3 sequences in the sample, 8% to 10% were seen once. In this sample, this clonotype turned up many times. Its specificity is unknown. Sequencing used PBMCs, mostly from graft donor cells, obtained 180 days after TCRalphabeta/CD19-depleted stem cell transplant. The TCR originated in a female patient aged 2 to 10 who had a stem cell transplant for congenital amegakaryocytic thrombocytopenia, so the T cells may come from the graft donor. The gene calls are TRBV12-3 or TRBV12-4 and TRBJ1-5; D ambiguous. The CDR3 loop reads CASPGNQPQHF. CDR3 DNA sequence: TGTGCCAGCCCCGGGAATCAGCCCCAGCATTTT.